These T cell receptor beta chains were read from a single sample in a study of CD8 T cells in ankylosing spondylitis. Via MiXCR, TCRdb re-called the 5' RACE reads, giving one row per CDR3 protein. The sample records approximately 550,000 distinct CDR3 sequences, approximately 12% being singletons. Material for sequencing was blood, either unsorted or a sorted T cell fraction (not recorded which). These receptors were collected from a male donor with ankylosing spondylitis. Both conserved end residues are part of each CDR3. The order of the fields is V gene, clone size, J gene, D gene, CDR3 protein, CDR3 DNA. A D gene is named only where the DNA matches it firmly. Rows give clone size only sometimes, using once, few, many, or a class for an expanded clone.

TRBV12-3/TRBV12-4	few	TRBJ2-3	TRBD2	CASSLGLAGEAFSDTQYF	TGTGCCAGCAGTTTAGGACTAGCGGGAGAGGCTTTTTCAGATACGCAGTATTTT
TRBV11-3	few	TRBJ2-4	TRBD2	CASSSGLAVQLQYF	TGTGCCAGCAGCTCCGGACTAGCGGTCCAGCTTCAGTACTTC
TRBV7-9	NA	TRBJ1-1	TRBD1	CASSFDRAMNTEAFF	TGTGCCAGCAGCTTCGACAGGGCGATGAACACTGAAGCTTTCTTT
TRBV12-3/TRBV12-4	few	TRBJ1-4	NA	CASSPNRKGREKLFF	TGTGCCAGCAGTCCCAATAGGAAAGGCAGAGAAAAACTGTTTTTT
TRBV5-5	many	TRBJ1-5	NA	CASSSWASTAQPQHF	TGTGCCAGCAGCTCCTGGGCCTCCACGGCCCAGCCCCAGCATTTT
TRBV15	few	TRBJ2-3	NA	CATSQRVTSTDTQYF	TGTGCCACCAGCCAGCGGGTGACTAGCACAGATACGCAGTATTTT
TRBV20-1	NA	TRBJ2-2	TRBD1	CSAPTGTGVYTGELFF	TGCAGTGCCCCTACCGGAACAGGGGTGTACACCGGGGAGCTGTTTTTT
TRBV20-1	NA	TRBJ2-2	TRBD1	CSATTGQGDTGELFF	TGCAGTGCTACTACGGGACAGGGGGACACCGGGGAGCTGTTTTTT
TRBV7-9	few	TRBJ1-2	NA	CASSFSSFVLNYGYTF	TGTGCCAGCAGCTTCTCTTCTTTCGTCCTTAACTATGGCTACACCTTC
TRBV20-1	few	TRBJ2-5	NA	CSARDVFPSGETQYF	TGCAGTGCTAGAGATGTTTTTCCTAGTGGAGAGACCCAGTACTTC
TRBV12-3/TRBV12-4	NA	TRBJ1-5	NA	CASSLRQNNQPQHF	TGTGCCAGCAGTCTCCGACAGAACAATCAGCCCCAGCATTTT
TRBV10-3	NA	TRBJ2-2	TRBD2	CAISESSRREGTGELFF	TGTGCCATCAGTGAGTCGTCGAGACGGGAGGGCACCGGGGAGCTGTTTTTT
TRBV10-3	few	TRBJ2-1	NA	CATARDSAYNEQFF	TGTGCCACCGCCCGGGACTCTGCGTACAATGAGCAGTTCTTC
TRBV5-6	NA	TRBJ2-5	TRBD2	CASSAGTSGLVETQYF	TGTGCCAGCAGCGCCGGGACTAGCGGGTTAGTGGAGACCCAGTACTTC
TRBV27	NA	TRBJ2-1	NA	CASSFYPTGNEQFF	TGTGCCAGCAGTTTTTACCCGACTGGGAATGAGCAGTTCTTC